The next 32 T cell receptor beta chains were all read from a single sample in a study of T cell changes during pregnancy in multiple sclerosis. Clones were sequenced by immunoSEQ multiplex PCR, and TCRdb holds only the in-frame ones, with some missing. The table has tens of thousands of clones, around 90% seen once; the top ten hold around 0.63%. Material: CD4+ T cells from peripheral blood mononuclear cells, obtained in the first trimester of pregnancy. The source of these receptors is a female donor with multiple sclerosis, enrolled in a pregnancy study.

This clone was seen a single time. The chain combines TRBV5-1 with TRBJ1-1, with 7 bases that match TRBD1. The CDR3 totals 15 residues. V trimming: 3 bases; J trimming: 6 bases; junction bases outside the gene matches: 11. CDR1 and CDR2 (germline): SGHRS, YFSETQ. CDR3 DNA sequence: TGCGCCAGCAGCTCCCAGACAGGGTGGGTAGCTGAAGCTTTCTTT. This translates into CASSSQTGWVAEAFF.

The chain has TRBV19 and TRBJ1-5; tentative D call: TRBD1 (5 bases). Germline-derived CDR1 and CDR2 are LNHDA and SQIVND (reference sequence). V dropped 5 bases and J dropped 10 bases, with 18 bases sitting between them. CDR3 length: 14 residues. CDR3 sequence (DNA): TGTGCCAGTAGTTTATGGGGCACCCCCCAACCCCAGCATTTT. Its translation is CASSLWGTPQPQHF.

The genes are TRBV2 and TRBJ2-3; no firm D call. The CDR3 runs to 14 residues. V dropped 6 bases and J dropped 5 bases, with 15 bases sitting between them. CDR1 and CDR2 (germline): SNHLY, FYNNEI. The CDR3 DNA follows: TGTGCCAGCAGCGAAAACCCTATTTTAGATACGCAGTATTTT. Its translation is CASSENPILDTQYF.

This clone came up many times. The chain couples TRBV7-9 to TRBJ1-2; TRBD1 matches at 10 bases. The CDR3 totals 17 residues. Germline V CDR1 and CDR2: SEHNR, FQNEAQ (reference sequence). Trimming took 1 base from V and 7 from J; bases not matched to a gene: 12. CDR3 sequence reads: CASSLVRRDRGQGGYTF. CDR3 DNA: TGTGCCAGCAGCTTAGTACGTCGAGACAGGGGGCAAGGTGGCTACACCTTC.

The gene calls are TRBV11-3 and TRBJ1-1, with D hard to call. The CDR3 contains 13 residues. CDR1 and CDR2 from the germline V gene are SGHNT and YENEEA. The germline V and J ends were trimmed by 3 bases and 0 bases, with 5 bases remaining between them. CDR3 protein: CASSFSMNTEAFF. CDR3 nucleotides: TGTGCCAGCAGCTTTAGTATGAACACTGAAGCTTTCTTT. Full variable domain (rest looked up from reference TRBV11-3 and TRBJ1-1): EAGVVQSPRYKIIEKKQPVAFWCNPISGHNTLYWYLQNLGQGPELLIRYENEEAVDDSQLPKDRFSAERLKGVDSTLKIQPAELGDSAVYLCASSFSMNTEAFFGQGTRLTVV.

The chain carries TRBV7-8 and TRBJ1-4; weak D call: TRBD1 (5 bases). Per the germline V gene, CDR1 is SGHVS and CDR2 is FQNEAQ. Between the trimmed V and J ends, which lost 5 bases and 8 bases, there was a span of 15 bases. The CDR3 covers 14 residues. CDR3 amino acids: CASSAGGWGEKLFF. DNA of the CDR3: TGTGCCAGCAGCGCCGGGGGTTGGGGGGAAAAACTGTTTTTT.

This chain joins TRBV19 and TRBJ2-4; D is possibly TRBD2 (6 bases). Per germline, CDR1 LNHDA and CDR2 SQIVND (reference sequence). Deletions cut 4 bases from V and 0 bases from J, with 13 bases between. The CDR3 runs 16 residues. CDR3 sequence reads: CASSRLGGIAKNIQYF. The DNA for the CDR3 is TGTGCCAGTAGTAGGTTGGGGGGTATAGCCAAAAACATTCAGTACTTC.

The chain combines TRBV28 with TRBJ2-7; D not certain. In germline, CDR1 is MDHEN, CDR2 SYDVKM. There are 13 residues in the CDR3. V lost 5 bases, J lost 0 bases, and 8 bases lay in between. The CDR3 nucleotides read TGTGCCAGCAGTCCGCAGAACTCCTACGAGCAGTACTTC. This encodes CASSPQNSYEQYF.

This clone was picked up a small number of times. V usage is TRBV28 and J usage is TRBJ2-7; 12 positions match TRBD2. With 2 bases clipped from V and 0 bases from J, the junction kept 11 bases outside the gene matches. The CDR3 is 19 amino acids. Germline V CDR1 and CDR2: MDHEN, SYDVKM. CDR3 sequence: CASSLPSSGRGRSSYEQYF. CDR3 sequence (DNA): TGTGCCAGCAGTTTACCCTCTAGCGGGAGGGGCCGGAGCTCCTACGAGCAGTACTTC.

The chain is built from TRBV29-1 and TRBJ2-5; D gene unclear. The CDR3 covers 12 residues. Germline CDR1 reads SQVTM; CDR2 reads ANQGSEA. Trimming removed 4 bases at V and 5 bases at J, with 11 bases between. The CDR3 loop is CSVVLSRETQYF. In DNA, the CDR3 is TGCAGCGTTGTATTATCGCGGGAGACCCAGTACTTC. Full variable domain (missing parts from reference TRBV29-1 and TRBJ2-5): SAVISQKPSRDICQRGTSLTIQCQVDSQVTMMFWYRQQPGQSLTLIATANQGSEATYESGFVIDKFPISRPNLTFSTLTVSNMSPEDSSIYLCSVVLSRETQYFGPGTRLLVL.

The V gene is TRBV4-2, the J gene TRBJ2-5; 9 positions match TRBD2. The CDR3 runs 16 residues. Germline CDR1 reads LGHNA; CDR2 reads YNFKEQ. V shed 2 bases, J shed 0 bases, and the junction held 4 bases outside the gene matches. The CDR3 sequence: CASSQRLAAYQETQYF. CDR3 coding DNA: TGTGCCAGCAGCCAAAGACTAGCGGCGTACCAAGAGACCCAGTACTTC.

The chain uses TRBV6-6 and TRBJ1-5; tentatively, D is TRBD1 (5 bases). Germline values: CDR1 MNHNY, CDR2 SVGAGI (reference sequence). The V end lost 7 bases, the J end lost 4 bases, and 8 bases lay between the germline ends. The CDR3 is made up of 12 amino acids. CDR3 loop: CASNGGNQPQHF. As DNA, the CDR3 is TGTGCCAGCAACGGGGGGAATCAGCCCCAGCATTTT.

The chain combines TRBV7-7 with TRBJ1-5; D remains unclear. Germline lookup yields CDR1 SSHAT and CDR2 FNYEAQ (reference sequence). The CDR3 is made up of 13 amino acids. The germline V and J ends were trimmed by 0 bases and 4 bases, with 4 bases remaining between them. CDR3 nucleotide sequence: TGTGCCAGCAGCTTAGCCATTAATCAGCCCCAGCATTTT. Its translation is CASSLAINQPQHF.

The V call is TRBV14, the J call TRBJ1-1; 7 bases line up with TRBD1. Germline-derived CDR1 and CDR2 are SGHDN and FVKESK. V gave up 4 bases and J gave up 5 bases; unmatched junction bases: 10. The CDR3 covers 15 residues. CDR3: CASSPTTGRRTEAFF. The CDR3 region has the DNA TGTGCCAGCAGCCCGACGACAGGGCGAAGGACTGAAGCTTTCTTT.

The chain is built from TRBV18 and TRBJ2-3; 7 bases align to TRBD2. The trim removed 4 bases at V and 4 bases at J, leaving 8 bases unmatched. This CDR3 comprises 15 residues. Germline values: CDR1 KGHSH, CDR2 LQKENI. The CDR3 DNA reads TGTGCCAGCTCACTTCAGGGTCGGGGGGCAGATACGCAGTATTTT. This sequence encodes CASSLQGRGADTQYF.

In its sample, this clone was seen a few times. The genes are TRBV5-1 and TRBJ2-3; possible D gene TRBD1, 5 bases. V was pared by 1 base and J by 3 bases, with 9 bases between. Germline values: CDR1 SGHRS, CDR2 YFSETQ. There are 14 residues in the CDR3. This chain's CDR3 is CASSLKGHTDTQYF. DNA for the CDR3: TGCGCCAGCAGCTTGAAGGGGCATACAGATACGCAGTATTTT.

The chain joins TRBV28 to TRBJ1-5; D uncertain. Trimming removed 4 bases at V and 5 bases at J, with 18 bases between. This CDR3 comprises 16 residues. Germline-derived CDR1 and CDR2 are MDHEN and SYDVKM. CDR3: CASSSPSFGRDQPQHF. The CDR3 coding sequence is TGTGCCAGCAGTTCACCCTCCTTCGGGAGGGATCAGCCCCAGCATTTT.

The gene calls are TRBV4-3 and TRBJ1-1; D may be TRBD1 (5 bases). Trimming took off 2 bases at V and 5 bases at J, with 18 bases between the two ends. CDR1 LGHNA and CDR2 YSLEER come from the germline V gene. This CDR3 contains 16 residues. The CDR3, as DNA: TGCGCCAGCAGCCAAAAATGGCCCAGGGCGGGGACTGAAGCTTTCTTT. Translated: CASSQKWPRAGTEAFF.

CDR3 in amino acids: CAWSDNKGWTEAFF. DNA for the CDR3: TGTGCCTGGAGTGATAATAAGGGGTGGACTGAAGCTTTCTTT. The gene calls are TRBV30 and TRBJ1-1, with TRBD1 as a possible D gene (5 bases). The germline CDR1 and CDR2 sequences are GTSNPN and SVGIG (reference sequence). The CDR3 runs 14 residues. V shed 1 base and J shed 5 bases, with 14 bases lying between them. Filled out from reference TRBV30 and TRBJ1-1, the complete variable domain reads SQTIHQWPATLVQPVGSPLSLECTVEGTSNPNLYWYRQAAGRGLQLLFYSVGIGQISSEVPQNLSASRPQDRQFILSSKKLLLSDSGFYLCAWSDNKGWTEAFFGQGTRLTVV.

V is TRBV28 and J is TRBJ1-1; D unresolved. The CDR3 is made up of 14 amino acids. V gave up 6 bases and J gave up 2 bases, with 13 bases separating them. Germline CDR1 MDHEN, CDR2 SYDVKM. The CDR3 DNA is TGTGCCAGCAGCCCCGTCCTGTTCAACACTGAAGCTTTCTTT. It translates to CASSPVLFNTEAFF. The full variable domain, with the rest looked up from reference TRBV28 and TRBJ1-1, is DVKVTQSSRYLVKRTGEKVFLECVQDMDHENMFWYRQDPGLGLRLIYFSYDVKMKEKGDIPEGYSVSREKKERFSLILESASTNQTSMYLCASSPVLFNTEAFFGQGTRLTVV.

The chain uses TRBV4-3 and TRBJ2-1, with 8 bases fitting TRBD2. The CDR3 is 15 amino acids. Germline assignment: CDR1 LGHNA and CDR2 YSLEER. The trim removed 4 bases at V and 7 bases at J, leaving 9 bases unmatched. The CDR3 sequence is CASSLGLAAENEQFF. In DNA, the CDR3 is TGCGCCAGCAGCCTCGGACTAGCCGCGGAAAATGAGCAGTTCTTC.

The chain combines TRBV11-1 with TRBJ2-3; perhaps TRBD1 as D (5 bases). Germline CDR1 and CDR2: SGHAT and FQDESV (reference sequence). V was shortened by 3 bases and J by 2 bases, with 6 bases between the two germline ends. CDR3 length: 13 amino acids. DNA of the CDR3: TGTGCCAGCAGCTTGACAGTCACAGATACGCAGTATTTT. It translates to CASSLTVTDTQYF.

V usage is TRBV6-5 and J usage is TRBJ1-1; the match to TRBD1 covers 9 bases. V was clipped by 5 bases and J by 6 bases; unmatched bases: 10. Germline V gives CDR1 MNHEY, CDR2 SVGAGI. The CDR3 runs to 15 residues. This CDR3 reads CASSRRDRVFPEAFF. In DNA form, the CDR3 reads TGTGCCAGCAGTCGACGGGACAGGGTGTTTCCTGAAGCTTTCTTT.

The genes are TRBV7-2 and TRBJ1-6; D unresolved. The CDR3 loop spans 13 amino acids. CDR1 SGHTA and CDR2 FQGNSA come from the germline V gene. V lost 5 bases and J lost 10, with 12 bases in between. The CDR3 is CASSPNPQSPLHF. The CDR3 DNA follows: TGTGCCAGCAGCCCCAACCCCCAGTCACCCCTCCACTTT.

The CDR3 here is CASSQTGAGELFF. The CDR3 DNA is TGCGCCAGCAGCCAGACAGGGGCCGGGGAGCTGTTTTTT. V gene TRBV4-3 combines with J gene TRBJ2-2; 8 bases are a match to TRBD1. This CDR3 is 13 amino acids long. Germline CDR1 LGHNA, CDR2 YSLEER. Germline trimming cut 3 bases from V and 6 bases from J; bases unmatched to any gene: 0.

The V gene is TRBV11-3, the J gene TRBJ2-7; D is possibly TRBD1 (5 bases). Trimming removed 1 base at V and 2 bases at J, with 9 bases between. This CDR3 is built from 14 residues. The germline CDR1 and CDR2 sequences are SGHNT and YENEEA. This chain's CDR3 is CASSLGTPPYEQYF. CDR3 nucleotides: TGTGCCAGCAGCTTAGGGACACCTCCCTACGAGCAGTACTTC.

This chain connects TRBV4-2 to TRBJ2-3, with D hard to call. CDR3 length equals 16 residues. Germline CDR1 and CDR2: LGHNA and YNFKEQ. Between the trimmed V and J ends, which lost 0 bases and 1 base, there was a span of 11 bases. The CDR3: CASSQEAPPRTDTQYF. DNA of the CDR3: TGTGCCAGCAGCCAAGAAGCCCCTCCCCGCACAGATACGCAGTATTTT.

The chain links TRBV5-1 to TRBJ2-5, with a possible D match to TRBD2 (6 bases). The V end lost 0 bases, the J end lost 1 base, and 16 bases lay between the germline ends. This CDR3 region has 17 residues. Germline CDR1 is SGHRS and CDR2 is YFSETQ. The CDR3 reads CASSLGYGGSPQETQYF. The CDR3 DNA sequence: TGCGCCAGCAGCTTGGGGTATGGGGGGAGCCCCCAAGAGACCCAGTACTTC.

The J gene is TRBJ1-3, the V gene TRBV18, with 10 bases that match TRBD1. The CDR3 is 16 amino acids. Trimming took 3 bases from V and 3 from J; bases not matched to a gene: 5. CDR1 and CDR2 (germline): KGHSH, LQKENI. CDR3 sequence reads: CASSPGDRGLGNTIYF. In nucleotides, the CDR3 is TGTGCCAGCTCACCGGGTGACAGGGGGCTTGGAAACACCATATATTTT.

The chain links TRBV7-9 to TRBJ2-1, with TRBD1 matching 10 bases. Germline V gives CDR1 SEHNR, CDR2 FQNEAQ (reference sequence). V dropped 5 bases and J dropped 8; count of bases not matched to a gene: 9. This CDR3 spans 15 amino acids. CDR3 nucleotides: TGTGCCAGCAGCCGGAGACAGGGGGCGTCGGATGAGCAGTTCTTC. Its protein is CASSRRQGASDEQFF.

This chain joins TRBV4-2 and TRBJ1-1; the D gene is possibly TRBD1 (6 bases). The CDR3 covers 14 residues. The V gene's germline CDR1 is LGHNA and CDR2 YNFKEQ. Trimming stripped 0 bases from V and 1 base from J, with 6 bases between. CDR3: CASSQDRGNTEAFF. The CDR3 nucleotides are TGTGCCAGCAGCCAAGACAGGGGGAACACTGAAGCTTTCTTT.

About this clone itself: Other nucleotide sequences in the sample specify the same CDR3. The V call is TRBV5-1, the J call TRBJ2-5; 7 bases align to TRBD1. The V gene end was trimmed by 4 bases and the J gene end by 3 bases; junction bases not matched to a gene: 0. CDR3 length: 12 amino acids. Germline V gene lookup returns CDR1 SGHRS and CDR2 YFSETQ. The CDR3 coding sequence is TGCGCCAGCAGCGGGACAGAAGAGACCCAGTACTTC. It yields the protein CASSGTEETQYF.